This T cell receptor beta chain was obtained from a study of shared clonotypes between healthy human individuals. Study-level findings and limits: Non-shared clonotypes had lower generation probabilities than clonotypes shared by all four sorted-subset donors.

On this clone itself: As yet, its antigen is unknown.

It was 200 to 250 ng DNA, about 30,000 T cell genomes, that sorted-subset replicate PCRs used. TCRdb keeps only in-frame clones here, not all; method: immunoSEQ multiplex PCR. Among about 1 million clones listed, about 77% were seen once. CDR3 length: 12 amino acids. Germline V gene sequence: CDR1 MGHDK, CDR2 SYGVNS. Naive CD45RA+ and memory CD45RA-negative subsets were split from CD4+ cells. The sample comprised memory CD4+ T cells sorted from blood. Indicated subset: CD45RA-negative fraction. The chain joins TRBV25-1 to TRBJ2-7, with 7 bases lining up with TRBD1. With the DNA end fitting TRBJ2-5 better, the J assignment may be wrong. The receptor's source is a man between 18 and 29 years old in good health. In nucleotides, the CDR3 is TGTGCCAGCAGTGCGGACAGGAGGACCCAGTACTTC. Residues: CASSADRRTQYF.